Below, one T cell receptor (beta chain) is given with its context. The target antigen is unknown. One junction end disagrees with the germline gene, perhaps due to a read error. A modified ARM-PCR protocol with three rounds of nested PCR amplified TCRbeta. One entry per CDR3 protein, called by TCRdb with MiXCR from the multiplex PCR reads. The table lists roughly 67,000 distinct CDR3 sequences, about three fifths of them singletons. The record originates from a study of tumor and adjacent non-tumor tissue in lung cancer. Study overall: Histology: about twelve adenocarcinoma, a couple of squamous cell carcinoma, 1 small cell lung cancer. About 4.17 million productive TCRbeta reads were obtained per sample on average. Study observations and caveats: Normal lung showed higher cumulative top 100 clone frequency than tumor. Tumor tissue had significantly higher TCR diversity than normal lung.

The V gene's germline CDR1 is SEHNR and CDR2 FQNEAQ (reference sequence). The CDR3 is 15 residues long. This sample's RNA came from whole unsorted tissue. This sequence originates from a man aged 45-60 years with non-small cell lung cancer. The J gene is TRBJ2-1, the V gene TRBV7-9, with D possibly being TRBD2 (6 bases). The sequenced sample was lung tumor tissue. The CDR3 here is CASSDGWEESNEQLF. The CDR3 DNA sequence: TGTGCCAGCAGCGATGGGTGGGAGGAAAGCAATGAACAGCTCTTC.